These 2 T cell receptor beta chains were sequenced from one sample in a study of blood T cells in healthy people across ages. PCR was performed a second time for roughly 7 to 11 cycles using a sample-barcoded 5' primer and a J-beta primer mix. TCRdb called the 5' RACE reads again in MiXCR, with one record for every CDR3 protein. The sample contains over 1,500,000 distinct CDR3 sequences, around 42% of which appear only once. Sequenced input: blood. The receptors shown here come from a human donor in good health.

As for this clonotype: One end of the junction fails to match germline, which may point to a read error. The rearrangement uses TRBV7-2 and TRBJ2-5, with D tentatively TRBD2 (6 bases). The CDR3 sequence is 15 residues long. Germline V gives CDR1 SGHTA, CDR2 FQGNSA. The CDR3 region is CASNLNGGYQETQYF. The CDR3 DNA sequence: TGTGCCAGCAACTTAAACGGGGGTTACCAAGAGACCCAGTACTTC.

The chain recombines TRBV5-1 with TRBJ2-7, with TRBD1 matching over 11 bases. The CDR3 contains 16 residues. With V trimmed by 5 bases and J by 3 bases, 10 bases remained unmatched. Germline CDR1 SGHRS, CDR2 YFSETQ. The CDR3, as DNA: TGCGCCAGCAGTCGGGACAGGGGGGAGTTTGGCTACGAGCAGTACTTC. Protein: CASSRDRGEFGYEQYF.